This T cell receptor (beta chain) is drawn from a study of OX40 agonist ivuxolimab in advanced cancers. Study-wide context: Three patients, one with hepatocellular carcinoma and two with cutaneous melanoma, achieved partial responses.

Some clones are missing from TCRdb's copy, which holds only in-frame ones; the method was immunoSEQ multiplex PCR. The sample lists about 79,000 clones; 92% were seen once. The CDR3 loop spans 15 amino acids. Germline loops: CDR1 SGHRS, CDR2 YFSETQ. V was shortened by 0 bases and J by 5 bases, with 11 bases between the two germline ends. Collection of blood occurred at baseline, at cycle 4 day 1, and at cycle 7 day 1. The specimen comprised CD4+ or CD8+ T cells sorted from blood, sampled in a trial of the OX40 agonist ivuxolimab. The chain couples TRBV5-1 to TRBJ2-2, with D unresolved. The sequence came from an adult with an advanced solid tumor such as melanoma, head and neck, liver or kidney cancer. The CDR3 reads CASSLGASGTGELFF. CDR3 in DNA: TGCGCCAGCAGCTTGGGGGCCTCCGGGACCGGGGAGCTGTTTTTT.